Listed below are T cell receptor beta chains from one sample, sequenced in a study of identical twins. Each CDR3 protein is one row after TCRdb ran MiXCR on the 5' RACE reads. The sample holds approximately 600,000 distinct CDR3 sequences; just over 7% are singletons and the top ten take around 1.6%. These data were also reused for a study on yellow fever vaccine responses in identical twins.

Source material: PBMCs. These receptors originate from a young woman in good health. Each CDR3 is given with its conserved first and last residue. Each record gives: CDR3 DNA, CDR3 protein, D gene, clone size, V gene, J gene. The D gene is left open where the match is weak. The listing skips clone size in some rows; elsewhere it reads once, few, many or a size class.

cdr3_nt: TGCAGTGCTAGAGGGCCGACTAGCGGGAGGGCCTACAATGAGCAGTTCTTC
cdr3_aa: CSARGPTSGRAYNEQFF
d_call: TRBD2
clone_size: many
v_call: TRBV20-1
j_call: TRBJ2-1

cdr3_nt: TGTGCCAGCAGCTTAGAAGGGTTCACCGGGGAGCTGTTTTTT
cdr3_aa: CASSLEGFTGELFF
d_call: NA
clone_size: many
v_call: TRBV7-9
j_call: TRBJ2-2

cdr3_nt: TGTGCCAGCAGCCCCCTCCCCTCTGGGGCCAACGTCCTGACTTTC
cdr3_aa: CASSPLPSGANVLTF
d_call: NA
clone_size: NA
v_call: TRBV7-7
j_call: TRBJ2-6

cdr3_nt: TGTGCCAGCAGTTTACCTCCACTAGCGGGAGGCTATGAGCAGTTCTTC
cdr3_aa: CASSLPPLAGGYEQFF
d_call: TRBD2
clone_size: many
v_call: TRBV28
j_call: TRBJ2-1

cdr3_nt: TGTGCCAGCAGCGTAGGTCTAGCGGGAGGGCCTGGCGGGGAGCTGTTTTTT
cdr3_aa: CASSVGLAGGPGGELFF
d_call: TRBD2
clone_size: NA
v_call: TRBV9
j_call: TRBJ2-2

cdr3_nt: TGTGCCAGCAGTCGAAGGGGCCAGATTAATGAAAAACTGTTTTTT
cdr3_aa: CASSRRGQINEKLFF
d_call: NA
clone_size: many
v_call: TRBV2
j_call: TRBJ1-4

cdr3_nt: TGTGCCAGCAGTCCGTTGGGGTCGGAGCAGTTCTTC
cdr3_aa: CASSPLGSEQFF
d_call: NA
clone_size: few
v_call: TRBV12-3/TRBV12-4
j_call: TRBJ2-1

cdr3_nt: TGTGCCTTCCGGGACTCCCCCAAGGGTGAGCAGTTCTTC
cdr3_aa: CAFRDSPKGEQFF
d_call: NA
clone_size: few
v_call: TRBV2
j_call: TRBJ2-1

cdr3_nt: TGCAGTGCTAACCGGGACAGGGTGGCGACTGAGAACTTC
cdr3_aa: CSANRDRVATENF
d_call: TRBD1
clone_size: many
v_call: TRBV20-1
j_call: TRBJ2-7

cdr3_nt: TGTGCCAGCAGCTTAATTCGGGATACGCAGTATTTT
cdr3_aa: CASSLIRDTQYF
d_call: NA
clone_size: many
v_call: TRBV7-2
j_call: TRBJ2-3

cdr3_nt: TGTGCCAGCAGCCAAGATGTCGAGGGGGCGAGCTATGGCTACACCTTC
cdr3_aa: CASSQDVEGASYGYTF
d_call: TRBD1
clone_size: NA
v_call: TRBV3-1
j_call: TRBJ1-2

cdr3_nt: TGTGCCACCAGCAGAGATGGACTAGGCCTGAACACCGGGGAGCTGTTTTTT
cdr3_aa: CATSRDGLGLNTGELFF
d_call: TRBD2
clone_size: few
v_call: TRBV15
j_call: TRBJ2-2

cdr3_nt: TGTGCCAGCAGCCAAGATCTTTGGAGGGGGGAGGGCAATGAGCAGTTCTTC
cdr3_aa: CASSQDLWRGEGNEQFF
d_call: NA
clone_size: many
v_call: TRBV4-2
j_call: TRBJ2-1

cdr3_nt: TGCGCCAGTAGGGCAAGAGGTTCCAACCAAGAGACCCAGTACTTC
cdr3_aa: CASRARGSNQETQYF
d_call: NA
clone_size: NA
v_call: TRBV5-1
j_call: TRBJ2-5

cdr3_nt: TGCGCCAGCAGCTGGGGGACAGGGTCGGTTCAGCCCCAGCATTTT
cdr3_aa: CASSWGTGSVQPQHF
d_call: TRBD1
clone_size: many
v_call: TRBV5-1
j_call: TRBJ1-5

cdr3_nt: TGTGCCACCAGCAGAGGAGAGGGTCGTGTCACCGGGGAGCTGTTTTTT
cdr3_aa: CATSRGEGRVTGELFF
d_call: NA
clone_size: NA
v_call: TRBV15
j_call: TRBJ2-2

cdr3_nt: TGTGCCAGCAGTCCCGGAGACGATCGGAGGGAGCAGTACTTC
cdr3_aa: CASSPGDDRREQYF
d_call: NA
clone_size: few
v_call: TRBV12-3/TRBV12-4
j_call: TRBJ2-7

cdr3_nt: TGCAGCGCCGAGCGGACAGGGGGCCCAGATACGCAGTATTTT
cdr3_aa: CSAERTGGPDTQYF
d_call: TRBD1
clone_size: few
v_call: TRBV29-1
j_call: TRBJ2-3

cdr3_nt: TGTGCCAGCAGTGGGGGGATACGGGAGACCCAGTACTTC
cdr3_aa: CASSGGIRETQYF
d_call: NA
clone_size: few
v_call: TRBV7-7
j_call: TRBJ2-5

cdr3_nt: TGCGCCAGCAGCCATGGACTAGCGTTCTCTCTGAGCTCCTACAATGAGCAGTTCTTC
cdr3_aa: CASSHGLAFSLSSYNEQFF
d_call: TRBD2
clone_size: many
v_call: TRBV5-1
j_call: TRBJ2-1

cdr3_nt: TGTGCCAGCAGTGGGGCAAACTCTGGGGCCAACGTCCTGACTTTC
cdr3_aa: CASSGANSGANVLTF
d_call: NA
clone_size: few
v_call: TRBV12-3/TRBV12-4
j_call: TRBJ2-6

cdr3_nt: TGCAGCGTTGTTCGTGCGACAGGGGATCGGACCGGGGAGCTGTTTTTT
cdr3_aa: CSVVRATGDRTGELFF
d_call: TRBD1
clone_size: NA
v_call: TRBV29-1
j_call: TRBJ2-2

cdr3_nt: TGTGCCAGCAGCCAAGATTTCACAGGGGGATCAGATACGCAGTATTTT
cdr3_aa: CASSQDFTGGSDTQYF
d_call: TRBD1
clone_size: NA
v_call: TRBV3-1
j_call: TRBJ2-3

cdr3_nt: TGCGCCAGCAGCTCTGACAGGGGGCCGTACGAGCAGTACTTC
cdr3_aa: CASSSDRGPYEQYF
d_call: TRBD1
clone_size: many
v_call: TRBV5-1
j_call: TRBJ2-7

cdr3_nt: TGCGCCAGCAGTGCGTGGGGTACGTCCAGAGCTAACTATGGCTACACCTTC
cdr3_aa: CASSAWGTSRANYGYTF
d_call: NA
clone_size: NA
v_call: TRBV10-2
j_call: TRBJ1-2

cdr3_nt: TGTGCCAGCAGCTTAGGCGGGGAAAACAATGAGCAGTTCTTC
cdr3_aa: CASSLGGENNEQFF
d_call: NA
clone_size: few
v_call: TRBV7-6
j_call: TRBJ2-1

cdr3_nt: TGTGCCAGCAGCCAAGATGGGGGCAGTGAAGCTTTCTTT
cdr3_aa: CASSQDGGSEAFF
d_call: NA
clone_size: many
v_call: TRBV4-2
j_call: TRBJ1-1

cdr3_nt: TGTGCCAGCTCCCCATCCGGGACAGGCCCTAACTATGGCTACACCTTC
cdr3_aa: CASSPSGTGPNYGYTF
d_call: TRBD1
clone_size: NA
v_call: TRBV28
j_call: TRBJ1-2

cdr3_nt: TGTGCTAGTGGTTTGGGGTCGAATGAGCAGTACTTC
cdr3_aa: CASGLGSNEQYF
d_call: NA
clone_size: few
v_call: TRBV12-5
j_call: TRBJ2-7

cdr3_nt: TGTGCCATCAGTGATAGCCAGGGCCTCTCCTACGAGCAGTACTTC
cdr3_aa: CAISDSQGLSYEQYF
d_call: NA
clone_size: many
v_call: TRBV10-3
j_call: TRBJ2-7

cdr3_nt: TGCAGCGTTGAAGGACTAGCGGGAGGGCCGGGGTACAATGAGCAGTTCTTC
cdr3_aa: CSVEGLAGGPGYNEQFF
d_call: TRBD2
clone_size: few
v_call: TRBV29-1
j_call: TRBJ2-1

cdr3_nt: TGTGCCAGCAGCTTGGTGGGGGGCCGTAGCACAGATACGCAGTATTTT
cdr3_aa: CASSLVGGRSTDTQYF
d_call: NA
clone_size: few
v_call: TRBV5-5
j_call: TRBJ2-3

cdr3_nt: TGTGCCAGCAGCCGTGGGCTGACCGTAAATGAAGCTTTCTTT
cdr3_aa: CASSRGLTVNEAFF
d_call: NA
clone_size: many
v_call: TRBV14
j_call: TRBJ1-1

cdr3_nt: TGTGCCAGCAGCCACGCCCGGGACAGGTACAATTCACCCCTCCACTTT
cdr3_aa: CASSHARDRYNSPLHF
d_call: TRBD1
clone_size: many
v_call: TRBV3-1
j_call: TRBJ1-6

cdr3_nt: TGTGCCAGCAGTAGTCCCTACAGCCAGACAGATACGCAGTATTTT
cdr3_aa: CASSSPYSQTDTQYF
d_call: NA
clone_size: NA
v_call: TRBV9
j_call: TRBJ2-3

cdr3_nt: TGCAGTGCTAGAGACCGAAGACAGGGAAACACCGGGGAGCTGTTTTTT
cdr3_aa: CSARDRRQGNTGELFF
d_call: TRBD1
clone_size: few
v_call: TRBV20-1
j_call: TRBJ2-2

cdr3_nt: TGTGCCAGCAGGGGGGGACTAGCGGGCCTCACAGATACGCAGTATTTT
cdr3_aa: CASRGGLAGLTDTQYF
d_call: TRBD2
clone_size: NA
v_call: TRBV2
j_call: TRBJ2-3

cdr3_nt: TGCAGCGTTGAAGATGTGTATTCTCAAATCTTC
cdr3_aa: CSVEDVYSQIF
d_call: NA
clone_size: few
v_call: TRBV29-1
j_call: TRBJ2-1

cdr3_nt: TGTGCCAGCAGTCCGGGGGATGGCTACACCTTC
cdr3_aa: CASSPGDGYTF
d_call: NA
clone_size: many
v_call: TRBV12-3/TRBV12-4
j_call: TRBJ1-2

cdr3_nt: TGTGCCACCACCGGGACCGCCGGCTACAATGAGCAGTTCTTC
cdr3_aa: CATTGTAGYNEQFF
d_call: NA
clone_size: NA
v_call: TRBV6-1
j_call: TRBJ2-1

cdr3_nt: TGTGCCAGCAGCGTAGGGCTAGCGGGGGGGCGTTTGATAGAGACCCAGTACTTC
cdr3_aa: CASSVGLAGGRLIETQYF
d_call: TRBD2
clone_size: few
v_call: TRBV9
j_call: TRBJ2-5

cdr3_nt: TGTGCCAGCAGTTTTGGACAGGCCCTTAATGAAAAACTGTTTTTT
cdr3_aa: CASSFGQALNEKLFF
d_call: TRBD1
clone_size: many
v_call: TRBV28
j_call: TRBJ1-4

cdr3_nt: TGTGCCAGCAGTGAACTGTGGGACCTTTCCTACGAGCAGTACTTC
cdr3_aa: CASSELWDLSYEQYF
d_call: NA
clone_size: NA
v_call: TRBV6-1
j_call: TRBJ2-7

cdr3_nt: TGTGCCAGTAGTATGAGGGATACGCAGTATTTT
cdr3_aa: CASSMRDTQYF
d_call: NA
clone_size: NA
v_call: TRBV19
j_call: TRBJ2-3

cdr3_nt: TGTGCCACCAGTGATACCCCACTAGCGGGGGGCGACAATGAGCAGTTCTTC
cdr3_aa: CATSDTPLAGGDNEQFF
d_call: TRBD2
clone_size: few
v_call: TRBV24-1
j_call: TRBJ2-1

cdr3_nt: TGTGCTAGTGGTTTGTCGGGCCTCAACTACGAGCAGTACTTC
cdr3_aa: CASGLSGLNYEQYF
d_call: NA
clone_size: many
v_call: TRBV12-5
j_call: TRBJ2-7

cdr3_nt: TGTGCCAGCAGCTCAGGACAGGGGCCCTTCTACGAGCAGTACTTC
cdr3_aa: CASSSGQGPFYEQYF
d_call: TRBD1
clone_size: many
v_call: TRBV7-3
j_call: TRBJ2-7

cdr3_nt: TGTGCCACCTGGGGGGGGAATTCACCCCTCCACTTT
cdr3_aa: CATWGGNSPLHF
d_call: NA
clone_size: many
v_call: TRBV28
j_call: TRBJ1-6

cdr3_nt: TGTGCCAGCAGTTTAAAAAACAGGGGACGGAACACTGAAGCTTTCTTT
cdr3_aa: CASSLKNRGRNTEAFF
d_call: TRBD1
clone_size: many
v_call: TRBV27
j_call: TRBJ1-1

cdr3_nt: TGTGCCAGCACTCAACCCCTACCCTCTAGCTATGGCTACACCTTC
cdr3_aa: CASTQPLPSSYGYTF
d_call: NA
clone_size: few
v_call: TRBV12-3/TRBV12-4
j_call: TRBJ1-2

cdr3_nt: TGCAGCATCCGACAGGGGCTTGAGCAGTTCTTC
cdr3_aa: CSIRQGLEQFF
d_call: TRBD1
clone_size: NA
v_call: TRBV29-1
j_call: TRBJ2-1

cdr3_nt: TGTGCCAGCAGCTTAGGCGTACAGGGGGAGCAGTACTTC
cdr3_aa: CASSLGVQGEQYF
d_call: TRBD1
clone_size: few
v_call: TRBV7-8
j_call: TRBJ2-7